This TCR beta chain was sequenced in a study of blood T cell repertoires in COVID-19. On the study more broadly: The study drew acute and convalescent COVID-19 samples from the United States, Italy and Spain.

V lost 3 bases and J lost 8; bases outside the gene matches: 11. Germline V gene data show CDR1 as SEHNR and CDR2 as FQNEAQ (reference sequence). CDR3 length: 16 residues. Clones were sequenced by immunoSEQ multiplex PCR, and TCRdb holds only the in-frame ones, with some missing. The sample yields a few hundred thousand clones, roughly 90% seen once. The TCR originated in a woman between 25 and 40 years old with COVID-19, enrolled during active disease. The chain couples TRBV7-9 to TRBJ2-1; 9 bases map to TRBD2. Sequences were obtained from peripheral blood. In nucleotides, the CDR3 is TGTGCCAGCAGCTTTTACCGCGGGAGGGCCCAGGATGAGCAGTTCTTC. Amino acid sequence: CASSFYRGRAQDEQFF.